This is a list of T cell receptor beta chains from one sample in a study of cytomegalovirus exposure and HLA in healthy donors. The data were produced by immunoSEQ multiplex PCR, yet TCRdb's version contains in-frame clones alone and is incomplete. Among tens of thousands of clones listed, approximately 69% were seen once. Sequences were obtained from PBMCs. The receptors originated from a woman in her forties or fifties in good health and CMV-seropositive. The CDR3 runs from the conserved cysteine through the conserved F or W. Each record gives: J gene, D gene, V gene, clone size, CDR3 DNA, CDR3 protein. D genes are given only for firm matches. The size field is filled for only some rows; it gives once, few, many or a size class.

j_gene: TRBJ1-4
d_gene: TRBD1
v_gene: TRBV7-8
abundance: -
CDR3nt: TGTGCCAGCAGGCTAAACAGGGGTACTAATGAAAAACTGTTTTTT
CDR3aa: CASRLNRGTNEKLFF

j_gene: TRBJ2-3
d_gene: -
v_gene: TRBV5-6
abundance: -
CDR3nt: TGTGCCAGCAGCTTGGGAGGAACAGATACGCAGTATTTT
CDR3aa: CASSLGGTDTQYF

j_gene: TRBJ1-6
d_gene: -
v_gene: TRBV28
abundance: once
CDR3nt: TGTGCCAGCAGCCTACCAGGGGTGGGTTCACCCCTCCACTTT
CDR3aa: CASSLPGVGSPLHF

j_gene: TRBJ2-5
d_gene: -
v_gene: TRBV10-2
abundance: -
CDR3nt: TGCGCCAGCAGTGAGCAGAAAGAGACCCAGTACTTC
CDR3aa: CASSEQKETQYF

j_gene: TRBJ2-7
d_gene: TRBD2
v_gene: TRBV6-5
abundance: -
CDR3nt: TGTGCCAGCAGTTACTCTGTTGGGCTAGCGGCCTACGAGCAGTACTTC
CDR3aa: CASSYSVGLAAYEQYF

j_gene: TRBJ1-2
d_gene: -
v_gene: TRBV2
abundance: few
CDR3nt: TGTGCCAGCAGTACCAAAGACAGCCTCTATGGCTACACCTTC
CDR3aa: CASSTKDSLYGYTF

j_gene: TRBJ1-5
d_gene: TRBD1
v_gene: TRBV7-9
abundance: medium-sized
CDR3nt: TGTGCCAGCAGCACGGACAGGGTCAATCAGCCCCAGCATTTT
CDR3aa: CASSTDRVNQPQHF

j_gene: TRBJ2-1
d_gene: -
v_gene: TRBV7-3
abundance: -
CDR3nt: TGTGCCAGCAGTGATAGCTTCTCCTACAATGAGCAGTTCTTC
CDR3aa: CASSDSFSYNEQFF

j_gene: TRBJ1-1
d_gene: -
v_gene: TRBV6-6
abundance: few
CDR3nt: TGTGCCAGCATTCTGGGGGGGGAGAGAACTGAAGCTTTCTTT
CDR3aa: CASILGGERTEAFF

j_gene: TRBJ1-6
d_gene: -
v_gene: TRBV19
abundance: -
CDR3nt: TGTGCCAGTAGTAGTCTGAGCTCCTATAATTCACCCCTCCACTTT
CDR3aa: CASSSLSSYNSPLHF

j_gene: TRBJ2-1
d_gene: TRBD2
v_gene: TRBV27
abundance: -
CDR3nt: TGTGCCAGCAGTTTAGGCGGGGGTGCCTACAATGAGCAGTTCTTC
CDR3aa: CASSLGGGAYNEQFF

j_gene: TRBJ1-1
d_gene: -
v_gene: TRBV19
abundance: -
CDR3nt: TGTGCCAGTATAGAAAGGGGGTACACTGAAGCTTTCTTT
CDR3aa: CASIERGYTEAFF

j_gene: TRBJ1-1
d_gene: -
v_gene: TRBV5-1
abundance: -
CDR3nt: TGCGCCAGCAGCAAACAGGGTGACACTGAAGCTTTCTTT
CDR3aa: CASSKQGDTEAFF

j_gene: TRBJ1-2
d_gene: -
v_gene: TRBV6-1
abundance: once
CDR3nt: TGTGCCAGCAGTGAAGCGACAGGACCCAACTATGGCTACACCTTC
CDR3aa: CASSEATGPNYGYTF

j_gene: TRBJ1-3
d_gene: TRBD1
v_gene: TRBV28
abundance: once
CDR3nt: TGTGCCAGCAGTTTTCAGGGGGCCTTCGGAAACACCATATATTTT
CDR3aa: CASSFQGAFGNTIYF

j_gene: TRBJ2-1
d_gene: TRBD2
v_gene: TRBV30
abundance: -
CDR3nt: TGTGCCTGCCGGGCAGCGGGGGGTTCCTACAATGAGCAGTTCTTC
CDR3aa: CACRAAGGSYNEQFF

j_gene: TRBJ2-6
d_gene: -
v_gene: TRBV5-1
abundance: -
CDR3nt: TGCGCCAGCAGCTCTGACGGGAGCTCTGGGGCCAACGTCCTGACTTTC
CDR3aa: CASSSDGSSGANVLTF

j_gene: TRBJ2-3
d_gene: -
v_gene: TRBV7-3
abundance: -
CDR3nt: TGTGCCAGCAGCCGAACTAGCCCGTCGAGCACAGATACGCAGTATTTT
CDR3aa: CASSRTSPSSTDTQYF

j_gene: TRBJ2-1
d_gene: -
v_gene: TRBV15
abundance: few
CDR3nt: TGTGCCACCAGCAGAGGCAGGTACAATGAGCAGTTCTTC
CDR3aa: CATSRGRYNEQFF

j_gene: TRBJ1-1
d_gene: TRBD1
v_gene: TRBV30
abundance: -
CDR3nt: TGTGCCTGGGGACAGGGGTCTGAAGCTTTCTTT
CDR3aa: CAWGQGSEAFF

j_gene: TRBJ2-3
d_gene: TRBD2
v_gene: TRBV7-8
abundance: -
CDR3nt: TGTGCCATCGTTGGGCGGGGGGGCACAGATACGCAGTATTTT
CDR3aa: CAIVGRGGTDTQYF

j_gene: TRBJ2-7
d_gene: -
v_gene: TRBV7-9
abundance: few
CDR3nt: TGTGCCAGCAGCTTTACGGGTTACGAGCAGTACTTC
CDR3aa: CASSFTGYEQYF

j_gene: TRBJ2-7
d_gene: TRBD1
v_gene: TRBV10-3
abundance: -
CDR3nt: TGTGCCATCAGTGGGATCCTGGGACAGGGGGCGGGCGAGCAGTACTTC
CDR3aa: CAISGILGQGAGEQYF

j_gene: TRBJ2-4
d_gene: TRBD1
v_gene: TRBV27
abundance: -
CDR3nt: TGTGCCAGCAGGGGACCGGGACAGGGGGCGCAGAGAGCCAAAAACATTCAGTACTTC
CDR3aa: CASRGPGQGAQRAKNIQYF

j_gene: TRBJ1-6
d_gene: -
v_gene: TRBV25-1
abundance: -
CDR3nt: TGTGCCAGCAGTGAAAACCTGGTAAAGGGGAATTCACCCCTCCACTTT
CDR3aa: CASSENLVKGNSPLHF